What follows is one T cell receptor beta chain and its context. Its antigen is as yet unknown. This specimen belongs to a study of blood T cells in healthy people across ages. General observations from the study: The study lacked donor CMV status, which possibly confounded expanded clonotype changes.

Germline V gives CDR1 DFQATT, CDR2 SNEGSKA (reference sequence). The CDR3 totals 8 residues. With 7 bases removed from V and 11 bases from J, the gap between germline ends came to 8 bases. It was with a sample-barcoded 5' primer and a J-beta primer mix that a second PCR of roughly 6 to 12 cycles was run. One entry per CDR3 protein results from TCRdb running MiXCR on the 5' RACE reads. The data hold 920,000 or so distinct CDR3 sequences, with under 55% observed a single time. The TCR originated in an older woman in good health. The chain couples TRBV20-1 to TRBJ2-5; D ambiguous. Sequencing was carried out using blood. CDR3 residues: CSVLGQYF. In DNA, the CDR3 is TGCAGTGTTTTGGGGCAGTACTTC.